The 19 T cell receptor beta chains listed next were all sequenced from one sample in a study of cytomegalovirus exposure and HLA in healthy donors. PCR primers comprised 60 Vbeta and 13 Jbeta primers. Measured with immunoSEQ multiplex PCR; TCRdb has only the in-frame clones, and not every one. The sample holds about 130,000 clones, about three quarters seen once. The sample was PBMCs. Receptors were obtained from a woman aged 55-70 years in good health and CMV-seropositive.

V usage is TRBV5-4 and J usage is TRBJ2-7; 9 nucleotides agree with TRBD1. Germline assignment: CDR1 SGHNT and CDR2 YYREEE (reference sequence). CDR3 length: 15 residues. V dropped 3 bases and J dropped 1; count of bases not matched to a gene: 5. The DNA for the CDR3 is TGTGCCAGCAGCTCTGCCGGGACAGGGTCCTACGAGCAGTACTTC. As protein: CASSSAGTGSYEQYF.

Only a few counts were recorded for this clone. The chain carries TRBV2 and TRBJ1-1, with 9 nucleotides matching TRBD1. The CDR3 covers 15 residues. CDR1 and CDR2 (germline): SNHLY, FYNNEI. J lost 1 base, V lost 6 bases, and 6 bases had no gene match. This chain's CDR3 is CASSHPTGGNTEAFF. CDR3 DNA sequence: TGTGCCAGCAGCCACCCGACAGGGGGGAACACTGAAGCTTTCTTT. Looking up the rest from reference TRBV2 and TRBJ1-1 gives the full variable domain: EPEVTQTPSHQVTQMGQEVILRCVPISNHLYFYWYRQILGQKVEFLVSFYNNEISEKSEIFDDQFSVERPDGSNFTLKIRSTKLEDSAMYFCASSHPTGGNTEAFFGQGTRLTVV.

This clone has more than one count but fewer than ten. CDR3 residues: CASEENQGDTQYF. CDR3 nucleotide sequence: TGTGCCAGCGAGGAAAACCAGGGAGATACGCAGTATTTT. The chain carries TRBV9 and TRBJ2-3, with a tentative D call TRBD1 (5 bases). Trimming cost V 7 bases and J 5 bases, with 14 bases left between them. This CDR3 spans 13 amino acids. CDR1 is SGDLS and CDR2 is YYNGEE in the germline V gene.

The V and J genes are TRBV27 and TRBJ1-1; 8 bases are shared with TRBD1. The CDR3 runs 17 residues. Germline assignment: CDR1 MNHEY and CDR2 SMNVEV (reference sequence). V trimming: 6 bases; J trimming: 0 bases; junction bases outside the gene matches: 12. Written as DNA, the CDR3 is TGTGCCAGCAGCGTAAGAGGACAGGGCGCCTTGAACACTGAAGCTTTCTTT. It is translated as CASSVRGQGALNTEAFF.

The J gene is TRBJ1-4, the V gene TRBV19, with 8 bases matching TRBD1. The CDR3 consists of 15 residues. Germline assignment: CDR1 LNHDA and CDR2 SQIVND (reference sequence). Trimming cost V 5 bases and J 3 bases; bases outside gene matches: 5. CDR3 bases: TGTGCCAGTAGTGGACAGGGTCGGCCTAATGAAAAACTGTTTTTT. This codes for CASSGQGRPNEKLFF.

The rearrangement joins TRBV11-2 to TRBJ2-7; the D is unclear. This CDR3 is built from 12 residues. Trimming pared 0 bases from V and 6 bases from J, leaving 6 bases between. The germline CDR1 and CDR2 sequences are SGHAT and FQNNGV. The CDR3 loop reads CASSLDPREQYF. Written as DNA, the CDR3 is TGTGCCAGCAGCTTAGACCCGCGCGAGCAGTACTTC.

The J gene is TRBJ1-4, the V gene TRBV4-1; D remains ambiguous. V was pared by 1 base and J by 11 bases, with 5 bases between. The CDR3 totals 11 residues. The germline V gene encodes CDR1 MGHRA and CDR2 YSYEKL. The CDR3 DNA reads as TGCGCCAGCAGCCAAGGCGTCAAACTGTTTTTT. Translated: CASSQGVKLFF.

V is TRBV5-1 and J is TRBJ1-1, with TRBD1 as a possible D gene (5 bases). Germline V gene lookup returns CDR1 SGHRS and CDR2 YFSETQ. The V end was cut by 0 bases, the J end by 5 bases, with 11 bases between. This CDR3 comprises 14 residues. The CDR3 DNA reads TGCGCCAGCAGCTTGGGGGGGGACGGAACTGAAGCTTTCTTT. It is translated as CASSLGGDGTEAFF.

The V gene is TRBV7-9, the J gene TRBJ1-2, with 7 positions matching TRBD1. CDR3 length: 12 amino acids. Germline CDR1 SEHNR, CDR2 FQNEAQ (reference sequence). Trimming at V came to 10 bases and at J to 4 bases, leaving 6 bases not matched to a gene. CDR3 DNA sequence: TGTGCCATATCCGGGACAGTCTATGGCTACACCTTC. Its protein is CAISGTVYGYTF.

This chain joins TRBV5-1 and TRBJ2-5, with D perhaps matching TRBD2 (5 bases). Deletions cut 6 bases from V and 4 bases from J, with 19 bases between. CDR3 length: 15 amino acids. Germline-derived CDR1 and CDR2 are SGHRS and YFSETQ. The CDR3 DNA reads TGCGCCAGCAAAAGGGAGACATTGCCTGGAGAGACCCAGTACTTC. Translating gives CASKRETLPGETQYF.

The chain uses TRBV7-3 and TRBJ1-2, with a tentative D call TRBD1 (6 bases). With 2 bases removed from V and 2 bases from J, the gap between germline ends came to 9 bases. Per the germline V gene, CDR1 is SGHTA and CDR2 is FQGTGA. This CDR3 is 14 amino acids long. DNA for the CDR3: TGTGCCAGCAGCTTACAACAGGGAAACTATGGCTACACCTTC. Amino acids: CASSLQQGNYGYTF.

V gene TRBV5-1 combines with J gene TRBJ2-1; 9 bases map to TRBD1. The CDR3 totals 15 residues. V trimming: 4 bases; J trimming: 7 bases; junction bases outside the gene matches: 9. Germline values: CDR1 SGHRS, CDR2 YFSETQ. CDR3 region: CASSTQGQGRNEQFF. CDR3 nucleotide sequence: TGCGCCAGCAGCACCCAGGGACAGGGAAGGAATGAGCAGTTCTTC. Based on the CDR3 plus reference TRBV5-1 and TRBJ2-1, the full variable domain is KAGVTQTPRYLIKTRGQQVTLSCSPISGHRSVSWYQQTPGQGLQFLFEYFSETQRNKGNFPGRFSGRQFSNSRSEMNVSTLELGDSALYLCASSTQGQGRNEQFFGPGTRLTVL.

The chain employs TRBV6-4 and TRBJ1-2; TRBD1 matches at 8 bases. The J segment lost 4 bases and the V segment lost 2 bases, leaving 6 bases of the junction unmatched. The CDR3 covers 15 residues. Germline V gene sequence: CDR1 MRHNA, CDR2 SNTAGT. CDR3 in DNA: TGTGCCAGCAGTGACCCGGAGACAGGGGTCTATGGCTACACCTTC. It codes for CASSDPETGVYGYTF.

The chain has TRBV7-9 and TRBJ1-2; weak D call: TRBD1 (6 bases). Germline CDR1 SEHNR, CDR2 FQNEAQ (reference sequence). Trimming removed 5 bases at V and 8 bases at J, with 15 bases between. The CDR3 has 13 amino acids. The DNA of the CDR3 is TGTGCCAGCAGCCCGGGACACGAGGAGGGCTACACCTTC. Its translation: CASSPGHEEGYTF.

CDR3 nucleotide sequence: TGCAGCGCCCAAGACCCAGGGGCAAACTATGGCTACACCTTC. The encoded protein is CSAQDPGANYGYTF. This chain links TRBV29-1 with TRBJ1-2; D possibly corresponds to TRBD1 (6 bases). Germline CDR1 SQVTM, CDR2 ANQGSEA. The germline V and J ends were trimmed by 7 bases and 2 bases, with 17 bases remaining between them. The length of the CDR3 is 14 residues. Full variable domain (remainder filled in from reference TRBV29-1 and TRBJ1-2): SAVISQKPSRDICQRGTSLTIQCQVDSQVTMMFWYRQQPGQSLTLIATANQGSEATYESGFVIDKFPISRPNLTFSTLTVSNMSPEDSSIYLCSAQDPGANYGYTFGSGTRLTVV.

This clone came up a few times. CDR3 DNA: TGTGCCAGCAGTGAAGCGTCAGGGACAAGTGAAAAACTGTTTTTT. Translation: CASSEASGTSEKLFF. The chain uses TRBV2 and TRBJ1-4; D possibly corresponds to TRBD1 (6 bases). The germline gives CDR1 SNHLY, CDR2 FYNNEI. The length of the CDR3 is 15 residues. V was pared by 0 bases and J by 7 bases, with 12 bases between.

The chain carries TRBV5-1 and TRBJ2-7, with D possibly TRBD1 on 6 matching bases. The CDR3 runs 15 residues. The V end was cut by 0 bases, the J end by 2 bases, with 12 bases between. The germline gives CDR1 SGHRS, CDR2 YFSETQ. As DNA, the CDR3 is TGCGCCAGCAGCTTGGCCGATACAGGGACCTACGAGCAGTACTTC. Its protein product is CASSLADTGTYEQYF.

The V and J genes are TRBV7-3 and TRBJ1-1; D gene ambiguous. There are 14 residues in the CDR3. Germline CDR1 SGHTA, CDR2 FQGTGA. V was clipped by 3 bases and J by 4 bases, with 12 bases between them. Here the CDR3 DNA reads TGTGCCAGCAGCTTGAGCCCCATCTCCACTGAAGCTTTCTTT. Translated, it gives CASSLSPISTEAFF.

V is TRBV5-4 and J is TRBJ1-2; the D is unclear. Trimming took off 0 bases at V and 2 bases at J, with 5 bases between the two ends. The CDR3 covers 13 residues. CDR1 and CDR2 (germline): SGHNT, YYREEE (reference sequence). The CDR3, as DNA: TGTGCCAGCAGCTTGGACAGCAACTATGGCTACACCTTC. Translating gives CASSLDSNYGYTF.